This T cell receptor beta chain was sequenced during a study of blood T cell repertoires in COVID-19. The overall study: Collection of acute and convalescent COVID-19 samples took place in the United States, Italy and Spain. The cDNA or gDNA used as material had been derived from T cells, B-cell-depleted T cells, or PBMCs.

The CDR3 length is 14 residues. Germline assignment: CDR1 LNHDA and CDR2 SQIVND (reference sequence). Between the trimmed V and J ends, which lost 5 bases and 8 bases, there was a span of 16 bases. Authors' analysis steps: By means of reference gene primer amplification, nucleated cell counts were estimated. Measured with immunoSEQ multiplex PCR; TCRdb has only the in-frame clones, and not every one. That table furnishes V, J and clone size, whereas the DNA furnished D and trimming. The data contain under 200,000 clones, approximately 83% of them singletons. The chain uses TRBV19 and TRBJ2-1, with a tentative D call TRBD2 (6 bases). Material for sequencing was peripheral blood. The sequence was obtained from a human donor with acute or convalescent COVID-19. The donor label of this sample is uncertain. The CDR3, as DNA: TGTGCCAGTAGTCCTCCACTAGCTTCCCATGAGCAGTTCTTC. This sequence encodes CASSPPLASHEQFF.